The present T cell receptor (beta chain) was sequenced within a study of CD8+ T cells in alopecia areata. Treatment: oral pan-JAK inhibitor, 5-10 mg twice daily. Sequencing templates came from extracted RNA that was reverse transcribed into cDNA. Sequencing used immunoSEQ multiplex PCR; TCRdb keeps in-frame clones, though not all of them. The repertoire holds roughly 190,000 clones, with 45% to 65% as singletons. This TCR derives from a human donor with alopecia areata. The starting material was CD4+ T cells sorted from blood, obtained at week 4, from a patient treated with tofacitinib.

The CDR3 loop reads CASSLLGNYGYTF. DNA of the CDR3: TGTGCCAGCAGCTTATTAGGGAACTATGGCTACACCTTC. The gene calls are TRBV7-2 and TRBJ1-2, with D uncertain. CDR3 size: 13 residues. The V end lost 2 bases, the J end lost 2 bases, and 6 bases lay between the germline ends. CDR1 is SGHTA, CDR2 FQGNSA, per germline.